One and the same sample provided the 15 T cell receptor beta chains below, sequenced in a study of T cells after yellow fever vaccination. TCRdb used MiXCR to reprocess the 5' RACE reads, holding one entry per CDR3 protein. Of about 330,000 distinct CDR3 sequences listed, over 3.5% are singletons. This material consisted of PBMCs, taken 5 days after the yellow fever booster vaccination. The receptors stem from a man aged 18-30 years who received the YFV17D yellow fever vaccine.

This clonotype was seen more than once but under ten times. The chain couples TRBV28 to TRBJ1-4; 7 positions agree with TRBD1. CDR3 length equals 15 residues. Germline CDR1 MDHEN, CDR2 SYDVKM. With 6 bases clipped from V and 0 bases from J, the junction kept 4 bases outside the gene matches. The chain's CDR3 is CASSRTGSTNEKLFF. The DNA for the CDR3 is TGTGCCAGCAGCAGGACAGGTTCAACTAATGAAAAACTGTTTTTT.

This clonotype was seen at least ten times. J is TRBJ2-4 and V is TRBV24-1, with D perhaps TRBD1 (5 bases). Germline CDR1 reads KGHDR; CDR2 reads SFDVKD. The CDR3 spans 16 residues. Trimming removed 5 bases from V and 0 bases from J, with 13 bases in between. CDR3 amino acids: CATSGDRTLAKNIQYF. The CDR3 DNA reads as TGTGCCACCAGTGGCGACAGAACTCTAGCCAAAAACATTCAGTACTTC.

This clonotype was counted many times. Written as DNA, the CDR3 is TGTGCCAGCAGCGGGACAGGGGAGGGGGCCAAAAACATTCAGTACTTC. Encoded protein: CASSGTGEGAKNIQYF. V usage is TRBV28 and J usage is TRBJ2-4, with TRBD1 matching over 10 bases. J gave up 1 base and V 6 bases, and 6 bases lay outside the gene matches. The CDR3 spans 16 residues. Germline CDR1 MDHEN, CDR2 SYDVKM.

In its sample, this clonotype was seen a few times. This sequence joins TRBV7-8 and TRBJ2-5; the D gene is possibly TRBD2 (6 bases). Trimming took 4 bases from V and 2 from J, leaving 14 bases between them. The CDR3 is 15 amino acids. Per the germline V gene, CDR1 is SGHVS and CDR2 is FQNEAQ. CDR3 nucleotides: TGTGCCAGCAGCTCCGCTTGGGGGGTACAAGAGACCCAGTACTTC. It specifies CASSSAWGVQETQYF.

This clonotype was observed a handful of times. This rearrangement joins TRBV7-9 to TRBJ1-1; D call uncertain. The germline gives CDR1 SEHNR, CDR2 FQNEAQ (reference sequence). V lost 1 base and J lost 6, with 9 bases in between. This CDR3 has 13 residues. The CDR3: CASSLGLWAEAFF. The DNA of the CDR3 is TGTGCCAGCAGCTTAGGGTTGTGGGCTGAAGCTTTCTTT.

This chain uses TRBV20-1 with TRBJ1-2; D unclear. Deletions cut 6 bases from V and 4 bases from J, with 15 bases between. Per the germline V gene, CDR1 is DFQATT and CDR2 is SNEGSKA (reference sequence). CDR3 length: 13 amino acids. The CDR3 coding sequence is TGCAGTGCCATCCCGGGAGAAGGCTATGGCTACACCTTC. Protein: CSAIPGEGYGYTF.

This clonotype was observed at least ten times. V is TRBV6-2 or TRBV6-3 and J is TRBJ2-7, with D unclear. The CDR3 spans 12 residues. Looked up from germline, CDR1 is MNHEY and CDR2 is SVGEGT. Trimming left V 4 bases short and J 2 bases short, with 6 bases between. Here the CDR3 DNA reads TGTGCCAGCAGTTTCCATCCCTACGAGCAGTACGTC. Its translation is CASSFHPYEQYV.

This clonotype appeared a few times. The chain uses TRBV12-3 or TRBV12-4 and TRBJ1-1; D uncertain. The CDR3 is 14 residues long. Between the trimmed V and J ends, which lost 2 bases and 5 bases, there was a span of 12 bases. The CDR3 DNA reads TGTGCCAGCAGTTTACAGGCCGGAGGGACTGAAGCTTTCTTT. This gives the protein CASSLQAGGTEAFF.

This clonotype showed up just a few times. V and J are TRBV7-6 and TRBJ1-1; D may be TRBD1 (6 bases). V gave up 1 base and J gave up 1 base, with 13 bases separating them. Germline CDR1 SGHVS, CDR2 FNYEAQ. This CDR3 is built from 16 residues. The CDR3 region is CASSLGWGATNTEAFF. CDR3 DNA: TGTGCCAGCAGCTTAGGATGGGGGGCTACGAACACTGAAGCTTTCTTT.

This clonotype has just a few counts. The chain has TRBV5-1 and TRBJ2-3; 9 bases are shared with TRBD2. The CDR3 length is 17 residues. Germline CDR1 SGHRS, CDR2 YFSETQ. The V segment lost 1 base and the J segment 0 bases; nucleotides outside the gene matches: 6. DNA of the CDR3: TGCGCCAGCAGCTTGCCAGCGGGGGGATCTAGCACAGATACGCAGTATTTT. It codes for CASSLPAGGSSTDTQYF.

This clonotype has more than one count but fewer than ten. The V call is TRBV20-1, the J call TRBJ1-1, with TRBD1 as a possible D gene (5 bases). This CDR3 has 15 residues. Trimming left V 0 bases short and J 3 bases short, with 14 bases between. CDR1 is DFQATT, CDR2 SNEGSKA, per germline (reference sequence). CDR3 bases: TGCAGTGCTAGAGATCGGGGAGGGGCCCACACTGAAGCTTTCTTT. Translated: CSARDRGGAHTEAFF.

This clonotype was seen more than once but under ten times. This chain links TRBV11-2 with TRBJ2-7; no clear D. Per the germline V gene, CDR1 is SGHAT and CDR2 is FQNNGV. V was pared by 4 bases and J by 1 base, with 8 bases between. This CDR3 comprises 13 residues. This CDR3 is CASSSTPSYEQYF. CDR3 nucleotide sequence: TGTGCCAGCAGCTCCACGCCATCCTACGAGCAGTACTTC.

This clonotype was seen many times. The rearrangement joins TRBV20-1 to TRBJ2-2; D ambiguous. The V gene lost 3 bases and the J gene lost 4 bases, with 9 bases spanning the gap. Germline V CDR1 and CDR2: DFQATT, SNEGSKA (reference sequence). The CDR3 covers 13 residues. DNA for the CDR3: TGCAGTGCTAGGGTTGGGGTCACCGGGGAGCTGTTTTTT. Translated: CSARVGVTGELFF.

This clonotype was recorded a few times. The gene calls are TRBV2 and TRBJ1-1; no clear D gene. This CDR3 has 14 amino acids. CDR1 and CDR2 from the germline V gene are SNHLY and FYNNEI. The V end lost 9 bases, the J end lost 3 bases, and 17 bases lay between the germline ends. Here the CDR3 reads CARSRLGRDTEAFF. For the CDR3, the DNA is TGTGCCAGGTCGCGATTGGGGAGGGACACTGAAGCTTTCTTT.

This clonotype appeared many times. This chain uses TRBV4-2 with TRBJ1-5, with D tentatively TRBD1 (5 bases). Trimming left V 0 bases short and J 6 bases short, with 12 bases between. In germline, CDR1 is LGHNA, CDR2 YNFKEQ. This CDR3 is 15 amino acids long. The CDR3 coding sequence is TGTGCCAGCAGCCAAGATCTTGGCGGGGGTCAGCCCCAGCATTTT. It codes for CASSQDLGGGQPQHF.